This TCR beta chain was recovered during a study of cytomegalovirus exposure and HLA in healthy donors. Study-wide points: Using a false discovery rate of 0.05, a later analysis showed that approximately 18,000 TCR beta sequences were associated with HLA alleles. Immune exposure information comprised only CMV serostatus. Among TCR beta chains, those listed as cytomegalovirus-associated numbered approximately 150.

Trimming took off 3 bases at V and 8 bases at J, with 10 bases between the two ends. This CDR3 has 12 amino acids. Germline V gene lookup returns CDR1 ENHRY and CDR2 SYGVKD. The study ran its PCR with 60 Vbeta and 13 Jbeta primers. Profiled with immunoSEQ multiplex PCR; TCRdb holds only in-frame clones, not every one. The top ten clones hold about 0.7% of a sample with roughly 200,000 clones, about 80% of them seen once. These donors, healthy bone marrow donors, were studied. Notes on this clone: The antigen is unknown.

Sequencing was done on a sample of PBMCs. The TCR sequence derives from a boy younger than 18 in good health and CMV-seronegative. The chain joins TRBV10-3 to TRBJ1-1, with D possibly matching TRBD1 (5 bases). This CDR3 reads CAISDRGEEAFF. The CDR3 coding sequence is TGTGCCATCAGTGATCGGGGGGAAGAAGCTTTCTTT.